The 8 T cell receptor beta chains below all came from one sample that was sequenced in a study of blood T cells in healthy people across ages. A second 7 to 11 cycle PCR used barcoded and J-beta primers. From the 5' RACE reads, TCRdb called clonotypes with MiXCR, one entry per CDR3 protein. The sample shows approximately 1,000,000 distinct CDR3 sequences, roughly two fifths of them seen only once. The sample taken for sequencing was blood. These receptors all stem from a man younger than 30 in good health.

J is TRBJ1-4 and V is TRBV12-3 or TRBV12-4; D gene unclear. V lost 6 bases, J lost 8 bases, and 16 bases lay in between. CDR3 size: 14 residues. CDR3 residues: CASRLQPSGEKLFF. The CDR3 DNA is TGTGCCAGCAGGTTACAGCCGAGTGGCGAAAAACTGTTTTTT.

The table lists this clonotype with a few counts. CDR3 in amino acids: CASSSNLGGNYGYTF. As DNA, the CDR3 is TGTGCCAGCAGTTCGAACCTCGGGGGGAACTATGGCTACACCTTC. The V gene is TRBV6-2 or TRBV6-3, the J gene TRBJ1-2; D is possibly TRBD1 (5 bases). The CDR3 has 15 amino acids. Between the trimmed V and J ends, which lost 4 bases and 2 bases, there was a span of 14 bases. CDR1 and CDR2 (germline): MNHEY, SVGEGT.

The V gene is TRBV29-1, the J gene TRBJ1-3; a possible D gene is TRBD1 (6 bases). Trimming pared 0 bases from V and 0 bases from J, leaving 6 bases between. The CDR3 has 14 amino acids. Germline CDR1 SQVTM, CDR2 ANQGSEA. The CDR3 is CSVEDRGSGNTIYF. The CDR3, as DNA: TGCAGCGTTGAAGACAGGGGCTCTGGAAACACCATATATTTT.

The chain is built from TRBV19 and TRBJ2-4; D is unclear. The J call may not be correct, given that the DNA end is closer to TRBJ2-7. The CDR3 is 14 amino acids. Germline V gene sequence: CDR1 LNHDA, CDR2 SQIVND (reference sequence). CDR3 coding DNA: TGTGCCAGTAGTAGAGACTCGCTGAGCTACGAGCAGTACTTC. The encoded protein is CASSRDSLSYEQYF.

This CDR3 reads CASSIEPGRPEAFF. CDR3 nucleotide sequence: TGTGCCAGTAGTATTGAGCCAGGCCGACCTGAAGCTTTCTTT. V gene TRBV19 combines with J gene TRBJ1-1, with D hard to call. This CDR3 is 14 amino acids long. V was pared by 3 bases and J by 6 bases, with 14 bases between. From germline, CDR1 is LNHDA and CDR2 SQIVND (reference sequence). Full variable domain (remainder filled in from reference TRBV19 and TRBJ1-1): DGGITQSPKYLFRKEGQNVTLSCEQNLNHDAMYWYRQDPGQGLRLIYYSQIVNDFQKGDIAEGYSVSREKKESFPLTVTSAQKNPTAFYLCASSIEPGRPEAFFGQGTRLTVV.

The CDR3 coding sequence is TGTGCCAGCAGCACACCCTCTAGCGGGGGGTACCAAGAGACCCAGTACTTC. Its translation is CASSTPSSGGYQETQYF. The chain carries TRBV2 and TRBJ2-5; TRBD2 matches at 11 bases. Trimming cost V 6 bases and J 0 bases; bases outside gene matches: 9. This CDR3 spans 17 amino acids. Germline V lookup: CDR1 SNHLY, CDR2 FYNNEI.

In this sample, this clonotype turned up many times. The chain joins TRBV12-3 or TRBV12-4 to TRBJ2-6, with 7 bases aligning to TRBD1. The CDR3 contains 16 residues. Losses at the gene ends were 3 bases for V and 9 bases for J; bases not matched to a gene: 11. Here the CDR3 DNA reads TGTGCCAGCAGTTTTATAACCGGGACAGCGGTCAACGTCCTGACTTTC. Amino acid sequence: CASSFITGTAVNVLTF.

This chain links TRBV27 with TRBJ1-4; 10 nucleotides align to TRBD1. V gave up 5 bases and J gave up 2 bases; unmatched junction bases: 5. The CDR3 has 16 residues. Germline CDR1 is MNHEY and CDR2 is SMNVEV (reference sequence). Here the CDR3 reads CASSQGQGWTNEKLFF. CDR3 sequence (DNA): TGTGCCAGCAGTCAGGGACAGGGGTGGACTAATGAAAAACTGTTTTTT. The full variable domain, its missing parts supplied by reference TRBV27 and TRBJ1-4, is EAQVTQNPRYLITVTGKKLTVTCSQNMNHEYMSWYRQDPGLGLRQIYYSMNVEVTDKGDVPEGYKVSRKEKRNFPLILESPSPNQTSLYFCASSQGQGWTNEKLFFGSGTQLSVL.